The 22 T cell receptor beta chains below were found in one sample sequenced in a study of T cells in localized non-small cell lung cancer. Profiling relied on immunoSEQ multiplex PCR, and the TCRdb table lists in-frame clones only, not all of them. The table lists roughly 58,000 clones, 81% of them singletons. The sample in question was PBMCs, obtained before any cancer treatment. Receptor source: a man aged 40 to 70 with stage II lung adenocarcinoma.

The chain has TRBV5-4 and TRBJ2-2; D uncertain. The V gene lost 2 bases and the J gene lost 0 bases, with 5 bases spanning the gap. Germline CDR1 is SGHNT and CDR2 is YYREEE (reference sequence). The CDR3 totals 14 residues. CDR3 DNA: TGTGCCAGCAGCTTTAACACGAACACCGGGGAGCTGTTTTTT. Its translation: CASSFNTNTGELFF.

The rearrangement uses TRBV7-9 and TRBJ1-1, with no clear D. Trimming stripped 2 bases from V and 5 bases from J, with 12 bases between. Germline V CDR1 and CDR2: SEHNR, FQNEAQ (reference sequence). The CDR3 has 14 amino acids. CDR3 in amino acids: CASSLRAALTEAFF. CDR3 coding DNA: TGTGCCAGCAGCTTAAGGGCGGCACTGACTGAAGCTTTCTTT.

V and J are TRBV5-1 and TRBJ2-2, with 11 bases that match TRBD2. Per the germline V gene, CDR1 is SGHRS and CDR2 is YFSETQ. J lost 1 base, V lost 4 bases, and 0 bases had no gene match. The CDR3 is 15 amino acids. CDR3 in amino acids: CASSLAGGNTGELFF. Here the CDR3 DNA reads TGCGCCAGCAGCCTAGCGGGAGGGAACACCGGGGAGCTGTTTTTT.

CDR3 amino acids: CASSVSIGTGTGHEKLFF. CDR3 bases: TGTGCCAGCAGTGTCTCAATTGGCACCGGGACAGGCCATGAAAAACTGTTTTTT. This chain links TRBV25-1 with TRBJ1-4; 8 nucleotides align to TRBD1. The germline V gene encodes CDR1 MGHDK and CDR2 SYGVNS. After removal of 4 bases from V and 6 bases from J, the junction contained 16 bases not matched to a gene. This CDR3 is built from 18 residues. Complete variable domain (other parts from reference TRBV25-1 and TRBJ1-4): EADIYQTPRYLVIGTGKKITLECSQTMGHDKMYWYQQDPGMELHLIHYSYGVNSTEKGDLSSESTVSRIRTEHFPLTLESARPSHTSQYLCASSVSIGTGTGHEKLFFGSGTQLSVL.

The chain links TRBV10-3 to TRBJ1-2; TRBD1 might be the D (5 bases). CDR3 length: 17 amino acids. The V and J ends lost 0 bases and 6 bases respectively, with 20 bases between them. CDR1 and CDR2 (germline): ENHRY, SYGVKD. The CDR3 here is CAISESPLYGQGDGYTF. CDR3 nucleotides: TGTGCCATCAGTGAGTCACCCCTCTACGGTCAGGGTGATGGCTACACCTTC.

This clone was seen a few times. The CDR3 bases are TGTGCCAGCAGCTTAGCGAGTGGGGGGCTCGGAAAACTGTTTTTT. Amino acid sequence: CASSLASGGLGKLFF. J is TRBJ1-4 and V is TRBV7-2; perhaps TRBD1 as D (6 bases). Germline CDR1 SGHTA, CDR2 FQGNSA. The CDR3 is 15 amino acids. V was clipped by 0 bases and J by 10 bases, with 15 bases between them.

V is TRBV7-3 and J is TRBJ2-2, with D possibly TRBD2 on 6 matching bases. The V and J ends lost 1 base and 1 base respectively, with 16 bases between them. The CDR3 is 18 amino acids. CDR1 and CDR2 (germline): SGHTA, FQGTGA. The CDR3 DNA reads as TGTGCCAGCAGCTTAATTAATATCGGGGGATTGAACACCGGGGAGCTGTTTTTT. Translation gives CASSLINIGGLNTGELFF.

The chain carries TRBV5-6 and TRBJ2-6; D not resolved. Trimming shortened V by 0 bases and J by 4 bases, and 8 bases separated the two germline ends. This CDR3 spans 15 amino acids. CDR1 is SGHDT and CDR2 is YYEEEE in the germline V gene. The CDR3 nucleotides are TGTGCCAGCAGCTTGGACGGGTCCGGGGCCAACGTCCTGACTTTC. It translates to CASSLDGSGANVLTF.

The V call is TRBV28, the J call TRBJ1-3, with 8 bases lining up with TRBD1. This CDR3 spans 17 amino acids. With V trimmed by 6 bases and J by 4 bases, 14 bases remained unmatched. Germline assignment: CDR1 MDHEN and CDR2 SYDVKM. CDR3 loop: CASRTPGGSSGGNTIYF. In nucleotides, the CDR3 is TGTGCCAGCAGGACTCCAGGGGGCAGTTCGGGAGGAAACACCATATATTTT.

This chain joins TRBV18 and TRBJ2-5, with D possibly TRBD1 on 5 matching bases. The V end lost 4 bases, the J end lost 1 base, and 13 bases lay between the germline ends. Germline-derived CDR1 and CDR2 are KGHSH and LQKENI. The CDR3 totals 15 residues. CDR3 DNA: TGTGCCAGCTCACGGGAACGACAGCCCCAAGAGACCCAGTACTTC. Translation: CASSRERQPQETQYF.

The V and J genes are TRBV28 and TRBJ2-2; 12 nucleotides match TRBD2. The germline V gene encodes CDR1 MDHEN and CDR2 SYDVKM. V trimming: 5 bases; J trimming: 5 bases; junction bases outside the gene matches: 3. This CDR3 has 15 amino acids. DNA for the CDR3: TGTGCCAGCAGTACCGGGACTAGCGGGACCGGGGAGCTGTTTTTT. This gives the protein CASSTGTSGTGELFF.

This clone turned up a few times. Other nucleotide sequences in the sample specify the same CDR3. The J gene is TRBJ1-5, the V gene TRBV7-6, with 11 bases identical to TRBD1. The length of the CDR3 is 15 residues. Germline loops: CDR1 SGHVS, CDR2 FNYEAQ. The trim removed 5 bases at V and 4 bases at J, leaving 4 bases unmatched. DNA for the CDR3: TGTGCCAGCAGCCCCGGGGACAGGGGGAATCAGCCCCAGCATTTT. It codes for CASSPGDRGNQPQHF.

This chain uses TRBV6-1 with TRBJ2-7, with TRBD1 identical over 11 bases. Trimming removed 6 bases from V and 2 bases from J; junction bases left unmatched: 6. CDR3 length equals 15 residues. Per germline, CDR1 MNHNS and CDR2 SASEGT. CDR3 DNA sequence: TGTGCCAGCAGGGTGGACAGGGGGCTCCCCTACGAGCAGTACTTC. Protein: CASRVDRGLPYEQYF.

The chain couples TRBV28 to TRBJ2-4; tentatively, D is TRBD2 (7 bases). The CDR3 length is 13 residues. CDR1 and CDR2 (germline): MDHEN, SYDVKM. V lost 7 bases and J 5 bases, leaving 12 bases between the germline ends. CDR3 sequence reads: CASTKGGENIQYF. CDR3 DNA: TGTGCCAGCACTAAGGGGGGGGAAAACATTCAGTACTTC.

This sequence joins TRBV27 and TRBJ2-1; TRBD2 agrees at 10 bases. Germline assignment: CDR1 MNHEY and CDR2 SMNVEV (reference sequence). J was trimmed by 1 base and V by 3 bases; bases with no gene match: 6. The CDR3 covers 17 residues. The CDR3 bases are TGTGCCAGCAGTTTTCTAGCGGGAGAGGTATCCTACAATGAGCAGTTCTTC. Its protein is CASSFLAGEVSYNEQFF.

The chain recombines TRBV7-8 with TRBJ2-3; 7 nucleotides match TRBD2. Germline V gene lookup returns CDR1 SGHVS and CDR2 FQNEAQ. V trimming: 11 bases; J trimming: 1 base; junction bases outside the gene matches: 0. This CDR3 region has 11 residues. The CDR3 protein is CAGGGTDTQYF. CDR3 nucleotide sequence: TGTGCCGGGGGGGGCACAGATACGCAGTATTTT.

This sequence joins TRBV6-1 and TRBJ2-1; D is unclear. V was pared by 2 bases and J by 6 bases, with 8 bases between. The V gene's germline CDR1 is MNHNS and CDR2 SASEGT. The CDR3 runs 13 residues. CDR3: CASSEQRSNEQFF. The CDR3 DNA reads as TGTGCCAGCAGTGAACAAAGGAGCAATGAGCAGTTCTTC.

The CDR3 DNA reads as TGCAGTGCTAGTCCCGGAGATACGCAGTATTTT. It is translated as CSASPGDTQYF. J is TRBJ2-3 and V is TRBV20-1; D gene ambiguous. The V end lost 3 bases, the J end lost 5 bases, and 6 bases lay between the germline ends. The CDR3 extends over 11 amino acids. Germline V gene sequence: CDR1 DFQATT, CDR2 SNEGSKA (reference sequence).

The genes are TRBV30 and TRBJ1-2, with 9 bases lining up with TRBD1. The CDR3 contains 14 residues. Unmatched junction bases numbered 7, after V lost 7 bases and J lost 1 base. Germline lookup yields CDR1 GTSNPN and CDR2 SVGIG (reference sequence). CDR3 DNA sequence: TGTGCCTATTTACAGGGGGCCGGTAACTATGGCTACACCTTC. Translated: CAYLQGAGNYGYTF.

J is TRBJ1-1 and V is TRBV5-1, with TRBD1 matching 8 bases. Germline CDR1 reads SGHRS; CDR2 reads YFSETQ. This CDR3 comprises 17 residues. The J segment lost 1 base and the V segment lost 0 bases, leaving 8 bases of the junction unmatched. This chain's CDR3 is CASSLARPGTGNTEAFF. The DNA for the CDR3 is TGCGCCAGCAGCTTGGCGCGTCCCGGGACAGGGAACACTGAAGCTTTCTTT.

The CDR3 sequence is CASSFPRTSGHTTSYNEQFF. In DNA, the CDR3 is TGTGCCAGCAGTTTCCCGAGGACTAGCGGGCACACGACCTCCTACAATGAGCAGTTCTTC. This chain connects TRBV28 to TRBJ2-1; 11 bases agree with TRBD2. The CDR3 is 20 residues long. CDR1 and CDR2 (germline): MDHEN, SYDVKM. V trimming: 3 bases; J trimming: 0 bases; junction bases outside the gene matches: 13.

This chain uses TRBV5-5 with TRBJ2-7; weak D call: TRBD1 (5 bases). CDR1 SGHKS and CDR2 YYEKEE come from the germline V gene (reference sequence). Trimming cost V 0 bases and J 0 bases, with 10 bases left between them. The CDR3 has 15 residues. CDR3 sequence (DNA): TGTGCCAGCAGCTTGGAGGCAGACAGCTCCTACGAGCAGTACTTC. As protein: CASSLEADSSYEQYF.